These 27 T cell receptor beta chains share one sample of origin, sequenced in a study of CD8 T cells in ankylosing spondylitis. Broader study findings: One TCR beta motif, made up of several highly homologous variants, appeared characteristic of ankylosing spondylitis blood.

No antigens are known for them. A single record per CDR3 protein comes from TCRdb applying MiXCR to the 5' RACE reads. The sample consists of about 200,000 distinct CDR3 sequences, about 7% of them appearing once. Sequencing was performed on blood, either unsorted or a sorted T cell fraction (not recorded which). Every receptor here comes from a male donor with ankylosing spondylitis.

This clonotype was recorded at least ten times. V and J are TRBV12-3 or TRBV12-4 and TRBJ2-5; 15 nucleotides agree with TRBD2. The CDR3 totals 17 residues. Unmatched junction bases numbered 9, after V lost 6 bases and J lost 4 bases. The CDR3 loop reads CASSYGLAGGPGETQYF. CDR3 DNA sequence: TGTGCCAGCAGCTACGGACTAGCGGGAGGGCCCGGAGAGACCCAGTACTTC.

This clonotype was detected a few times. The V call is TRBV28, the J call TRBJ2-1, with 7 bases lining up with TRBD1. The germline gives CDR1 MDHEN, CDR2 SYDVKM. This CDR3 contains 15 residues. Trimming took 7 bases from V and 0 from J; bases not matched to a gene: 6. CDR3 protein: CASKLTGSSYNEQFF. The CDR3 region has the DNA TGTGCCAGCAAACTGACAGGGAGCTCCTACAATGAGCAGTTCTTC.

This chain joins TRBV28 and TRBJ2-1; D gene unclear. This CDR3 spans 16 amino acids. Per germline, CDR1 MDHEN and CDR2 SYDVKM. V was shortened by 3 bases and J by 0 bases, with 12 bases between the two germline ends. This CDR3 is CASSFPISSSYNEQFF. CDR3 nucleotide sequence: TGTGCCAGCAGTTTCCCAATTTCTAGCTCCTACAATGAGCAGTTCTTC.

This clonotype was counted many times. V usage is TRBV19 and J usage is TRBJ2-7; D remains ambiguous. Germline V lookup: CDR1 LNHDA, CDR2 SQIVND (reference sequence). V lost 3 bases and J lost 3, with 9 bases in between. The CDR3 is 13 amino acids. The CDR3 sequence: CASSMYILYEQYF. In DNA form, the CDR3 reads TGTGCCAGTAGTATGTATATCCTCTACGAGCAGTACTTC.

This clonotype was detected ten times or more. V and J are TRBV9 and TRBJ2-7, with 8 bases lining up with TRBD1. Losses at the gene ends were 5 bases for V and 3 bases for J; bases not matched to a gene: 7. CDR1 and CDR2 from the germline V gene are SGDLS and YYNGEE. CDR3 size: 14 residues. CDR3 coding DNA: TGTGCCAGCAGTCGCCAGGGACAGGTCTACGAGCAGTACTTC. This sequence encodes CASSRQGQVYEQYF.

Many counts were recorded for this clonotype. The DNA for the CDR3 is TGTGCCAGCAGGGAGAGTCGTTACAATGAGCAGTTCTTC. It is translated as CASRESRYNEQFF. This chain connects TRBV12-3 or TRBV12-4 to TRBJ2-1; unclear D gene. The CDR3 totals 13 residues. The germline V and J ends were trimmed by 6 bases and 4 bases, with 10 bases remaining between them.

This rearrangement joins TRBV7-6 to TRBJ2-2; 14 nucleotides agree with TRBD2. The germline CDR1 and CDR2 sequences are SGHVS and FNYEAQ. V shed 0 bases and J 5 bases; nucleotides not matched to a gene: 8. This CDR3 is built from 19 residues. For the CDR3, the DNA is TGTGCCAGCAGCTTAGCCCCGGGACTAGCGGGAGTGGAGACCGGGGAGCTGTTTTTT. As protein: CASSLAPGLAGVETGELFF.

This clonotype was seen more than once but under ten times. This chain links TRBV27 with TRBJ1-2; the D gene is possibly TRBD1 (5 bases). The CDR3 covers 14 residues. Trimming removed 6 bases at V and 2 bases at J, with 13 bases between. Germline assignment: CDR1 MNHEY and CDR2 SMNVEV (reference sequence). In DNA, the CDR3 is TGTGCCAGCAGACACGGGGGGACGAACTATGGCTACACCTTC. It codes for CASRHGGTNYGYTF.

This clonotype has at least ten counts. The chain combines TRBV7-9 with TRBJ2-7; D is unclear. There are 16 residues in the CDR3. Trimming removed 5 bases at V and 0 bases at J, with 17 bases between. Germline values: CDR1 SEHNR, CDR2 FQNEAQ (reference sequence). The CDR3 region is CASSPLDPTSSYEQYF. The CDR3, as DNA: TGTGCCAGCAGCCCTCTTGACCCTACAAGCTCCTACGAGCAGTACTTC. The full variable domain, completed using reference TRBV7-9 and TRBJ2-7, is DTGVSQNPRHKITKRGQNVTFRCDPISEHNRLYWYRQTLGQGPEFLTYFQNEAQLEKSRLLSDRFSAERPKGSFSTLEIQRTEQGDSAMYLCASSPLDPTSSYEQYFGPGTRLTVT.

The rearrangement uses TRBV5-1 and TRBJ2-1; TRBD2 matches at 7 bases. V lost 2 bases and J lost 8; bases outside the gene matches: 7. The germline V gene encodes CDR1 SGHRS and CDR2 YFSETQ. The CDR3 consists of 14 residues. The CDR3 reads CASSFGGGYDEQFF. The CDR3 region has the DNA TGCGCCAGCAGCTTCGGCGGGGGTTACGATGAGCAGTTCTTC. The full variable domain, with the rest looked up from reference TRBV5-1 and TRBJ2-1, is KAGVTQTPRYLIKTRGQQVTLSCSPISGHRSVSWYQQTPGQGLQFLFEYFSETQRNKGNFPGRFSGRQFSNSRSEMNVSTLELGDSALYLCASSFGGGYDEQFFGPGTRLTVL.

This clonotype was counted at least ten times. The chain carries TRBV4-2 and TRBJ1-4; D is uncertain. V was pared by 1 base and J by 0 bases, with 9 bases between. The CDR3 contains 16 residues. Per the germline V gene, CDR1 is LGHNA and CDR2 is YNFKEQ. The CDR3 loop is CASSQVRVSTNEKLFF. For the CDR3, the DNA is TGTGCCAGCAGCCAAGTTAGAGTTTCAACTAATGAAAAACTGTTTTTT.

Many counts were recorded for this clonotype. The chain couples TRBV9 to TRBJ2-7, with 8 bases lining up with TRBD2. The CDR3 is 16 amino acids. The germline V gene encodes CDR1 SGDLS and CDR2 YYNGEE. V lost 4 bases to trimming and J lost 1 base; unmatched junction nucleotides: 10. The CDR3 region is CASSSHLASGSYEQYF. The CDR3 bases are TGTGCCAGCAGCTCCCACCTGGCTAGCGGGTCCTACGAGCAGTACTTC.

The chain has TRBV5-5 and TRBJ1-1; D gene uncertain. Germline V lookup: CDR1 SGHKS, CDR2 YYEKEE (reference sequence). The CDR3 consists of 15 residues. V shed 1 base and J shed 5 bases, with 15 bases lying between them. Written as DNA, the CDR3 is TGTGCCAGCAGCTTGAGCCGGGAAGGCGGGACTGAAGCTTTCTTT. Translating it yields CASSLSREGGTEAFF.

This clonotype was seen a few times. The rearrangement joins TRBV4-2 to TRBJ2-7; possibly TRBD1 for D (6 bases). Germline CDR1 LGHNA, CDR2 YNFKEQ. The V and J ends lost 4 bases and 0 bases respectively, with 13 bases between them. CDR3 size: 15 residues. This CDR3 reads CASSPGHRSSYEQYF. In DNA, the CDR3 is TGTGCCAGCAGCCCGGGACATAGGAGCTCCTACGAGCAGTACTTC.

At least ten counts were recorded for this clonotype. J is TRBJ2-1 and V is TRBV4-3, with D possibly TRBD2 on 5 matching bases. The CDR3 has 17 residues. Trimming stripped 1 base from V and 3 bases from J, with 16 bases between. Germline V lookup: CDR1 LGHNA, CDR2 YSLEER. This CDR3 is CASSQGIGWTGYNEQFF. The CDR3 DNA sequence: TGCGCCAGCAGCCAAGGGATTGGGTGGACTGGCTACAATGAGCAGTTCTTC.

This clonotype was found many times. The chain uses TRBV20-1 and TRBJ1-5; D is uncertain. Trimming removed 1 base at V and 7 bases at J, with 11 bases between. The CDR3 sequence is 13 residues long. Germline V gives CDR1 DFQATT, CDR2 SNEGSKA (reference sequence). The CDR3 is CSARARGRQPQHF. The CDR3 DNA follows: TGCAGTGCTAGAGCCCGGGGAAGACAGCCCCAGCATTTT.

The rearrangement joins TRBV20-1 to TRBJ2-3, with D possibly TRBD2 on 5 matching bases. CDR3 length: 15 residues. Germline assignment: CDR1 DFQATT and CDR2 SNEGSKA (reference sequence). V was trimmed by 0 bases and J by 6 bases, leaving 16 bases between them. The CDR3 DNA sequence: TGCAGTGCTAGAGATGAGGACTCCCCGAGGGATACGCAGTATTTT. Translating gives CSARDEDSPRDTQYF.

This clonotype showed up just a few times. The rearrangement uses TRBV5-1 and TRBJ1-1, with D tentatively TRBD1 (6 bases). The length of the CDR3 is 12 residues. V lost 5 bases and J 8 bases, leaving 13 bases between the germline ends. The germline V gene encodes CDR1 SGHRS and CDR2 YFSETQ. Here the CDR3 reads CASRDAGTEAFF. The CDR3 DNA follows: TGCGCCAGCAGGGACGCCGGGACAGAAGCTTTCTTT.

This clonotype was seen ten or more times. The chain employs TRBV29-1 and TRBJ2-1, with TRBD1 matching over 11 bases. This CDR3 region has 16 residues. From germline, CDR1 is SQVTM and CDR2 ANQGSEA. V dropped 5 bases and J dropped 3; count of bases not matched to a gene: 9. The chain's CDR3 is CSVKPGQGGIYNEQFF. The DNA of the CDR3 is TGCAGCGTTAAACCGGGACAGGGGGGAATCTACAATGAGCAGTTCTTC.

The table lists this clonotype with many counts. The rearrangement joins TRBV24-1 to TRBJ2-1; TRBD1 might be the D (5 bases). The length of the CDR3 is 14 residues. V lost 4 bases and J lost 5, with 11 bases in between. Germline V CDR1 and CDR2: KGHDR, SFDVKD. The CDR3 protein is CATSDPGWNNEQFF. CDR3 sequence (DNA): TGTGCCACCAGTGACCCAGGGTGGAACAATGAGCAGTTCTTC.

This clonotype was found many times. The V call is TRBV24-1, the J call TRBJ1-5; no reliable D call. CDR1 KGHDR and CDR2 SFDVKD come from the germline V gene. V lost 3 bases, J lost 2 bases, and 10 bases lay in between. CDR3 length equals 15 residues. The CDR3 DNA is TGTGCCACCAGTGATAACAATGCTGGCAATCAGCCCCAGCATTTT. Protein sequence: CATSDNNAGNQPQHF.

This clonotype has a handful of counts. This rearrangement joins TRBV20-1 to TRBJ1-5; 8 bases match TRBD1. With 2 bases clipped from V and 3 bases from J, the junction kept 9 bases outside the gene matches. In germline, CDR1 is DFQATT, CDR2 SNEGSKA (reference sequence). There are 16 residues in the CDR3. This CDR3 is CSARNSGGQDNQPQHF. CDR3 sequence (DNA): TGCAGTGCTAGAAATTCAGGGGGACAGGACAATCAGCCCCAGCATTTT.

This clonotype was found many times. The chain employs TRBV5-5 and TRBJ2-1, with a weak D call TRBD2 (6 bases). CDR3 length equals 12 residues. Trimming took 4 bases from V and 10 from J, leaving 12 bases between them. The germline V gene has CDR1 SGHKS and CDR2 YYEKEE (reference sequence). CDR3 residues: CASSISGREQFF. DNA for the CDR3: TGTGCCAGCAGCATATCCGGGAGAGAGCAGTTCTTC. The full variable domain, with the rest looked up from reference TRBV5-5 and TRBJ2-1, is DAGVTQSPTHLIKTRGQQVTLRCSPISGHKSVSWYQQVLGQGPQFIFQYYEKEERGRGNFPDRFSARQFPNYSSELNVNALLLGDSALYLCASSISGREQFFGPGTRLTVL.

V usage is TRBV4-3 and J usage is TRBJ1-3; TRBD1 agrees at 7 bases. The CDR3 is made up of 17 amino acids. Germline trimming cut 4 bases from V and 2 bases from J; bases unmatched to any gene: 11. CDR1 and CDR2 (germline): LGHNA, YSLEER. The CDR3 loop is CASSRYDGGTAGNTIYF. The CDR3, as DNA: TGCGCCAGCAGCCGCTATGATGGAGGGACAGCTGGAAACACCATATATTTT.

Turning to this clonotype: This could be a read error, since a much larger clone is one nucleotide away. V usage is TRBV30 and J usage is TRBJ1-1, with TRBD1 as a possible D gene (5 bases). Per the germline V gene, CDR1 is GTSNPN and CDR2 is SVGIG (reference sequence). The germline V and J ends were trimmed by 5 bases and 5 bases, with 18 bases remaining between them. The CDR3 runs to 14 residues. CDR3 sequence reads: CAWWPGTGGTEAFF. The CDR3 DNA follows: TGTGCCTGGTGGCCCGGGACCGGAGGGACTGAAGCTTTCTTT. The full variable domain, rest sourced from reference TRBV30 and TRBJ1-1, is SQTIHQWPATLVQPVGSPLSLECTVEGTSNPNLYWYRQAAGRGLQLLFYSVGIGQISSEVPQNLSASRPQDRQFILSSKKLLLSDSGFYLCAWWPGTGGTEAFFGQGTRLTVV.

At least ten counts were recorded for this clonotype. The V call is TRBV4-2, the J call TRBJ2-5, with 9 bases lining up with TRBD2. Germline CDR1 is LGHNA and CDR2 is YNFKEQ. With V trimmed by 2 bases and J by 7 bases, 2 bases remained unmatched. There are 13 residues in the CDR3. The CDR3 sequence is CASSQKLAGTQYF. DNA for the CDR3: TGTGCCAGCAGCCAAAAACTAGCGGGGACCCAGTACTTC.

This clonotype was detected only a few times. The chain links TRBV4-1 to TRBJ2-7, with D possibly matching TRBD1 (6 bases). V was cut by 4 bases and J by 1 base, with 11 bases left in between. The germline V gene has CDR1 MGHRA and CDR2 YSYEKL. The CDR3 runs 14 residues. The DNA for the CDR3 is TGCGCCAGCAGCCCCCGGGACATTTCCTACGAGCAGTACTTC. Translation: CASSPRDISYEQYF.